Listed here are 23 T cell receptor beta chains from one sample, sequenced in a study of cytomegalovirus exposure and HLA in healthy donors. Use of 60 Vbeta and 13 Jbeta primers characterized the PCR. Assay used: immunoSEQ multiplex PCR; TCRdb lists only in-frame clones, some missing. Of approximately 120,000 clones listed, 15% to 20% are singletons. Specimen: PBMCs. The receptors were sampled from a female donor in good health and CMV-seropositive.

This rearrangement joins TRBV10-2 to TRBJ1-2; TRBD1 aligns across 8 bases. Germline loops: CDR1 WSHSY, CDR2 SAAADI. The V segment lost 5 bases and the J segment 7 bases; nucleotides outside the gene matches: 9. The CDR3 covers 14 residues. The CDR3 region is CASSPPDRGSGYTF. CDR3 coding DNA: TGCGCCAGCAGTCCCCCCGACAGGGGTAGTGGCTACACCTTC.

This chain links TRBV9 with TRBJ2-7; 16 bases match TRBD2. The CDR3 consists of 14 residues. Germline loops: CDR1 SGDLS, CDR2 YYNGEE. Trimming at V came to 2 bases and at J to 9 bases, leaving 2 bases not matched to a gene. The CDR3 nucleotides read TGTGCCAGCAGCGTGGGACTAGCGGGGGGGCGGCAGTACTTC. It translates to CASSVGLAGGRQYF.

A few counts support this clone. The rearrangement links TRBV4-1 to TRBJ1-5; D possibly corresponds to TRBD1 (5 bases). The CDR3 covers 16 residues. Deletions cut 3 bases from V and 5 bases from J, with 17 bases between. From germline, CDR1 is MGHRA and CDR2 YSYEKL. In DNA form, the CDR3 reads TGCGCCAGCAGCCACGTTACAGGACGGAGGGATCAGCCCCAGCATTTT. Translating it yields CASSHVTGRRDQPQHF.

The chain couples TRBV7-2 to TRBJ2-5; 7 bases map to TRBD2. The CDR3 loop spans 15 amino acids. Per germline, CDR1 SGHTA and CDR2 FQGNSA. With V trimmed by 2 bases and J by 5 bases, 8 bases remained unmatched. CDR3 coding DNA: TGTGCCAGCAGCTTATCGGGACTACGAGGCGAGACCCAGTACTTC. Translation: CASSLSGLRGETQYF.

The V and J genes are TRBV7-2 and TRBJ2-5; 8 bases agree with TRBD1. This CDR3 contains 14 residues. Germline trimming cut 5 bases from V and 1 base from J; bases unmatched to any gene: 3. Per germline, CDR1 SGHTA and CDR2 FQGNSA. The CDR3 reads CASSHTGGQETQYF. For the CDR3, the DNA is TGTGCCAGCAGCCATACAGGGGGCCAAGAGACCCAGTACTTC.

CDR3 protein: CASAYGDNEQFF. CDR3 in DNA: TGTGCCAGCGCCTACGGGGACAATGAGCAGTTCTTC. The rearrangement joins TRBV28 to TRBJ2-1, with a possible D match to TRBD2 (5 bases). The CDR3 is 12 amino acids. Trimming stripped 8 bases from V and 5 bases from J, with 10 bases between. CDR1 is MDHEN and CDR2 is SYDVKM in the germline V gene.

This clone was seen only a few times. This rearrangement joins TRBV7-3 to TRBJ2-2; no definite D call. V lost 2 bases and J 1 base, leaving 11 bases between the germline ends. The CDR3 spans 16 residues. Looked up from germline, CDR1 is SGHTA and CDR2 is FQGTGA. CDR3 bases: TGTGCCAGCAGCTTATTTCCAGCGCAGAACACCGGGGAGCTGTTTTTT. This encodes CASSLFPAQNTGELFF. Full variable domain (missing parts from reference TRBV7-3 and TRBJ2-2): GAGVSQTPSNKVTEKGKYVELRCDPISGHTALYWYRQSLGQGPEFLIYFQGTGAADDSGLPNDRFFAVRPEGSVSTLKIQRTERGDSAVYLCASSLFPAQNTGELFFGEGSRLTVL.

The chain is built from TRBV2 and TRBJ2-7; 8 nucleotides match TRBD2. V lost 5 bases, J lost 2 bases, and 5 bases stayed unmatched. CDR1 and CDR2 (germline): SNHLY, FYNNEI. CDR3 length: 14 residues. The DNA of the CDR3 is TGTGCCAGCAGTCCTCGGGGGGGACCCTACGAGCAGTACTTC. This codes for CASSPRGGPYEQYF.

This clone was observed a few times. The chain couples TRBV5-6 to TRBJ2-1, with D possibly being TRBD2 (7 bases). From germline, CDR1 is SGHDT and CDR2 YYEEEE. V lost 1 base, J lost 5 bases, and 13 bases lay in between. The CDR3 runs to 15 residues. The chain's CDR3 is CASSLWRGRDNEQFF. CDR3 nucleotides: TGTGCCAGCAGCTTGTGGCGGGGGCGAGACAATGAGCAGTTCTTC.

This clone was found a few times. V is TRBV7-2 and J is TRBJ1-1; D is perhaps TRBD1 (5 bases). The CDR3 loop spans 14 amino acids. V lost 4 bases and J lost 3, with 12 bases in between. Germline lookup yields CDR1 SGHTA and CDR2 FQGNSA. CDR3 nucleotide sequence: TGTGCCAGCAGCTCTGGACCGGGGGACACTGAAGCTTTCTTT. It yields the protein CASSSGPGDTEAFF.

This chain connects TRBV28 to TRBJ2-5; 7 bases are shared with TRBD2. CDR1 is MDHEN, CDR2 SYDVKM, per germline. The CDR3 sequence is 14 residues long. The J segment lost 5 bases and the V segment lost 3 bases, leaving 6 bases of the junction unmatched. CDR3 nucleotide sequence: TGTGCCAGCAGTTTGGCGGGAGTAGAGGAGACCCAGTACTTC. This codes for CASSLAGVEETQYF.

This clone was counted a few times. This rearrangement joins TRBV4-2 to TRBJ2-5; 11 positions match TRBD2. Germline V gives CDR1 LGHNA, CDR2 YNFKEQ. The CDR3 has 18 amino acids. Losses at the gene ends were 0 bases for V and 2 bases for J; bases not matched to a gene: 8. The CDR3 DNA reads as TGTGCCAGCAGCCAAGAGCCGGCCCTAGCGGGGGGTCAAGAGACCCAGTACTTC. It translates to CASSQEPALAGGQETQYF.

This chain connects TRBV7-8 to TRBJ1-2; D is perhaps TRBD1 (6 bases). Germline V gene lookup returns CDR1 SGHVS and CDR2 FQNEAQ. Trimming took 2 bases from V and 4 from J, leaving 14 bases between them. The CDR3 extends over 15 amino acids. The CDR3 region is CASSLFPGEIYGYTF. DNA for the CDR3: TGTGCCAGCAGCTTATTCCCAGGGGAAATCTATGGCTACACCTTC.

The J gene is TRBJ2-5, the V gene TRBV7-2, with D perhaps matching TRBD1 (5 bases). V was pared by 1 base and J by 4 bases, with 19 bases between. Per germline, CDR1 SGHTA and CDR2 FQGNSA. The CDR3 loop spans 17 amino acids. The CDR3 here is CASSLGLFGRAAETQYF. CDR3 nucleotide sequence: TGTGCCAGCAGCTTAGGTTTGTTTGGCAGGGCGGCAGAGACCCAGTACTTC. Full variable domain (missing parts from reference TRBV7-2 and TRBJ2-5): GAGVSQSPSNKVTEKGKDVELRCDPISGHTALYWYRQSLGQGLEFLIYFQGNSAPDKSGLPSDRFSAERTGGSVSTLTIQRTQQEDSAVYLCASSLGLFGRAAETQYFGPGTRLLVL.

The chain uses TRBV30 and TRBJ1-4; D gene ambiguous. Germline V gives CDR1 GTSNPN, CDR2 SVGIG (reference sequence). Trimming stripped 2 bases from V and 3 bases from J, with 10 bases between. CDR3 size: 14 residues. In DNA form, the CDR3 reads TGTGCCTGGAGTTCGAGGATAGCTAATGAAAAACTGTTTTTT. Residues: CAWSSRIANEKLFF. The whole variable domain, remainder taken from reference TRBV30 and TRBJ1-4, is SQTIHQWPATLVQPVGSPLSLECTVEGTSNPNLYWYRQAAGRGLQLLFYSVGIGQISSEVPQNLSASRPQDRQFILSSKKLLLSDSGFYLCAWSSRIANEKLFFGSGTQLSVL.

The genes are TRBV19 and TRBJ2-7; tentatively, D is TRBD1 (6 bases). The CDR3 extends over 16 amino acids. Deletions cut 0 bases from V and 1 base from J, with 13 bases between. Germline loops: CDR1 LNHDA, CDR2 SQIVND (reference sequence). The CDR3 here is CASSIDLQGGSYEQYF. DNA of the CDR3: TGTGCCAGTAGTATAGATCTACAGGGTGGTTCCTACGAGCAGTACTTC. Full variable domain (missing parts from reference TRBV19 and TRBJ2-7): DGGITQSPKYLFRKEGQNVTLSCEQNLNHDAMYWYRQDPGQGLRLIYYSQIVNDFQKGDIAEGYSVSREKKESFPLTVTSAQKNPTAFYLCASSIDLQGGSYEQYFGPGTRLTVT.

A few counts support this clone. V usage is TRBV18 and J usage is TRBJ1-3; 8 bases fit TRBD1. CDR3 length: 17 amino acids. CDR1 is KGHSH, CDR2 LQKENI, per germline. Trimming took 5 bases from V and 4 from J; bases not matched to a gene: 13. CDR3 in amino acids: CASSMDRAPRLGNTIYF. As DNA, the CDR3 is TGTGCCAGCTCAATGGACAGGGCACCCCGTCTGGGAAACACCATATATTTT.

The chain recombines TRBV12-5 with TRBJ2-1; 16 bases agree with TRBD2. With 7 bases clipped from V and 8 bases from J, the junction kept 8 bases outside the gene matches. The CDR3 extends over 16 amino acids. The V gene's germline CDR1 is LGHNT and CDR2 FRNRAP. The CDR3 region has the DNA TGTGCTAGTGCCTCCGGGACTAGCGGGGGGGCCGATGAGCAGTTCTTC. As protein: CASASGTSGGADEQFF.

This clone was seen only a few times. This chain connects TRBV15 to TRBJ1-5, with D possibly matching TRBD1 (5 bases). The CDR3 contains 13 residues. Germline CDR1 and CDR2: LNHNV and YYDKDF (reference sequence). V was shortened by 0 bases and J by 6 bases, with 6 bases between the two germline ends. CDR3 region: CATSREGVQPQHF. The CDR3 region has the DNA TGTGCCACCAGCAGAGAAGGGGTTCAGCCCCAGCATTTT.

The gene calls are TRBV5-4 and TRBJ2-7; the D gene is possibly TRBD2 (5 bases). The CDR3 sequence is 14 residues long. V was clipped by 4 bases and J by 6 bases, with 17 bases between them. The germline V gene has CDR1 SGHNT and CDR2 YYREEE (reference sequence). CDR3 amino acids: CASSLGNTNGEQYF. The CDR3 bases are TGTGCCAGCAGCCTCGGGAACACTAATGGCGAGCAGTACTTC.

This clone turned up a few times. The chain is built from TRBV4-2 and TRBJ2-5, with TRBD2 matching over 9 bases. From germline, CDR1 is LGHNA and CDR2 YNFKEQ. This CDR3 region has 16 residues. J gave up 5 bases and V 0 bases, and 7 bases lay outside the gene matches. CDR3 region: CASSQDILAGRETQYF. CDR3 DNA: TGTGCCAGCAGCCAAGATATCCTAGCGGGAAGGGAGACCCAGTACTTC.

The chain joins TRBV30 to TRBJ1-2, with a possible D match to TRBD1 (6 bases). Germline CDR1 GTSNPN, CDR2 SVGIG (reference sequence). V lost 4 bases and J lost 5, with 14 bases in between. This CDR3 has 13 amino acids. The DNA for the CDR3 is TGTGCCTGGAAGAGACAGGTTTCGTATGGCTACACCTTC. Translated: CAWKRQVSYGYTF.

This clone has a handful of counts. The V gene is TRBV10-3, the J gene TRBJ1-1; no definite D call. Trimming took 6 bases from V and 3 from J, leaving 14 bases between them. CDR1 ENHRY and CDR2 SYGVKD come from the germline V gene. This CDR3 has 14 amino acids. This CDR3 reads CAIRLRGVDTEAFF. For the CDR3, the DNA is TGTGCCATCAGACTTAGAGGTGTGGACACTGAAGCTTTCTTT.